Sequencing of this T cell receptor (beta chain) was carried out in a study of T cell responses to AZD1222 COVID-19 vaccine. Study-level information: Analyses pooled second doses at about 4 or about 12 weeks.

Regarding the study as a whole: Receipt of two AZD1222 doses was followed by a rise in Spike-specific TCR breadth and depth. Donors were largely white British and mainly female; clonal diversity was possibly underestimated. Targeting of unmutated variant regions was reportedly seen in nearly half of spike-specific TCRs.

This clone was observed once. What it binds is unknown. Repertoires were generated with immunoSEQ multiplex PCR, while TCRdb's copy carries only in-frame clones and drops some. The sample lists 110,000 to 150,000 clones, about 93% occurring once. CDR1 SEHNR and CDR2 FQNEAQ come from the germline V gene (reference sequence). CDR3 length equals 18 residues. Trimming removed 5 bases from V and 4 bases from J, with 26 bases in between. The sequence derives from an adult in good health. V is TRBV7-9 and J is TRBJ1-2; tentatively, D is TRBD1 (5 bases). Sequences were derived from peripheral blood, sampled on day 0 of AZD1222 vaccination. The CDR3 nucleotides are TGTGCCAGCAGCCGCACCACTATTAGGGGTAACGGGGGCTATGGCTACACCTTC. It is translated as CASSRTTIRGNGGYGYTF.